A selection of T cell receptor beta chains follows, all from one sample in a study of TIL therapy for anti-PD-1-resistant metastatic lung cancer. Profiling relied on immunoSEQ multiplex PCR, and the TCRdb table lists in-frame clones only, not all of them. The repertoire holds about 100,000 clones, with around three fifths as singletons. The specimen comprised tumor tissue, sampled at baseline. Receptors originate from a person aged 25 to 85 with non-small cell lung cancer. Both conserved end residues are part of each CDR3. The order of the fields is J gene, V gene, CDR3 protein.

J gene: TRBJ1-1
V gene: TRBV6-2/TRBV6-3
CDR3 protein: CASSYPWTDSEAFF

J gene: TRBJ2-1
V gene: TRBV5-4
CDR3 protein: CASSLGRGSTYNEQFF

J gene: TRBJ2-2
V gene: TRBV11-2
CDR3 protein: CASSLTDRGRTGELFF

J gene: TRBJ1-1
V gene: TRBV20-1
CDR3 protein: CSASLGGEAFF

J gene: TRBJ2-1
V gene: TRBV12-3/TRBV12-4
CDR3 protein: CASRSVGGNEQFF

J gene: TRBJ2-1
V gene: TRBV7-8
CDR3 protein: CASSLGVGNNNEQFF

J gene: TRBJ2-5
V gene: TRBV20-1
CDR3 protein: CSASWQPGSQETQYF

J gene: TRBJ2-3
V gene: TRBV6-1
CDR3 protein: CASSEGAGSGKFTDTQYF

J gene: TRBJ2-3
V gene: TRBV7-6
CDR3 protein: CASSLGGGRARDTQYF

J gene: TRBJ2-5
V gene: TRBV10-2
CDR3 protein: CASSTGTSGRGFRETQYF

J gene: TRBJ1-6
V gene: TRBV30
CDR3 protein: CAWSNWYRVNSPLHF

J gene: TRBJ1-2
V gene: TRBV28
CDR3 protein: CASSVPATYGYTF

J gene: TRBJ1-3
V gene: TRBV27
CDR3 protein: CASRPLETGTPGNTIYF

J gene: TRBJ2-3
V gene: TRBV20-1
CDR3 protein: CSANRWVPQYF

J gene: TRBJ2-3
V gene: TRBV25-1
CDR3 protein: CASSGGNTQYF

J gene: TRBJ1-1
V gene: TRBV6-5
CDR3 protein: CASSTTGGGTEAFF

J gene: TRBJ2-7
V gene: TRBV10-1
CDR3 protein: CASIIDEGLHYEQYF

J gene: TRBJ2-3
V gene: TRBV6-2/TRBV6-3
CDR3 protein: CASSYEVDTQYF

J gene: TRBJ2-5
V gene: TRBV3-1/TRBV3-2
CDR3 protein: CASSQPEETQYF

J gene: TRBJ1-4
V gene: TRBV9
CDR3 protein: CASSVARGQNNEKLFF

J gene: TRBJ2-4
V gene: TRBV7-8
CDR3 protein: CASSFGVEGNIQYF

J gene: TRBJ1-3
V gene: TRBV7-9
CDR3 protein: CASSPLGGNTIYF

J gene: TRBJ2-3
V gene: TRBV29-1
CDR3 protein: CSVSGGLADTQYF

J gene: TRBJ2-1
V gene: TRBV9
CDR3 protein: CASSVPGSASYNEQFF

J gene: TRBJ2-1
V gene: TRBV3-1/TRBV3-2
CDR3 protein: CASSPRSGSGFSNEQFF

J gene: TRBJ1-2
V gene: TRBV5-6
CDR3 protein: CASSFFGGYTF

J gene: TRBJ2-5
V gene: TRBV28
CDR3 protein: CASSRTGTGETQYF

J gene: TRBJ1-2
V gene: TRBV4-1
CDR3 protein: CASSQVMDRDRTF

J gene: TRBJ2-7
V gene: TRBV19
CDR3 protein: CASSLSRTSYEQYF

J gene: TRBJ2-7
V gene: TRBV12-5
CDR3 protein: CASGLVSGVAGPTDYEQYF

J gene: TRBJ1-4
V gene: TRBV4-1
CDR3 protein: CASSRPGGNEKLFF

J gene: TRBJ1-4
V gene: TRBV6-6
CDR3 protein: CASSYGTVNEKLFF

J gene: TRBJ1-3
V gene: TRBV28
CDR3 protein: CASSFDGGGGSGNTIYF

J gene: TRBJ2-1
V gene: TRBV5-6
CDR3 protein: CASSGSGGGQFF

J gene: TRBJ1-2
V gene: TRBV7-9
CDR3 protein: CASSLAGGATYTF

J gene: TRBJ1-1
V gene: TRBV30
CDR3 protein: CAWRGDIGESDTEAFF

J gene: TRBJ2-1
V gene: TRBV6-2/TRBV6-3
CDR3 protein: CASSSGSRYNEQFF

J gene: TRBJ1-1
V gene: TRBV10-2
CDR3 protein: CASSESRQGLEAFF

J gene: TRBJ2-3
V gene: TRBV29-1
CDR3 protein: CSVGTGEGTDTQYF